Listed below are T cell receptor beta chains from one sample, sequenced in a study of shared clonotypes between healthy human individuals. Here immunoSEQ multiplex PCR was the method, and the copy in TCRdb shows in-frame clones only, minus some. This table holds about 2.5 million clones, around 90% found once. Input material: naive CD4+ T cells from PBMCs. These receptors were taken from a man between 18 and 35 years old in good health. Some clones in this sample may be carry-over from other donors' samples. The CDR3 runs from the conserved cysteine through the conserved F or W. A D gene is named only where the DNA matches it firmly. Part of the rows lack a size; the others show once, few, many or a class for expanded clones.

CDR3nt: TGTGCCAGCAGCTTCCCGGGACTTCCTGACAATGAGCAGTTCTTC
CDR3aa: CASSFPGLPDNEQFF
abundance: -
v_gene: TRBV5-4
d_gene: -
j_gene: TRBJ2-1

CDR3nt: TGCGCCAGCAGCCTCTCCGCGGGGACAGGGGCCACAGAGACCCAGTACTTC
CDR3aa: CASSLSAGTGATETQYF
abundance: -
v_gene: TRBV5-1
d_gene: TRBD1
j_gene: TRBJ2-5

CDR3nt: TGTGCCAGCAGTTACCGTGACAGGGGTAGCTATGAGCAGTTCTTC
CDR3aa: CASSYRDRGSYEQFF
abundance: -
v_gene: TRBV6-5
d_gene: TRBD1
j_gene: TRBJ2-1

CDR3nt: TGTGCCAGCAGCTGGGACACTGAAGCTTTCTTT
CDR3aa: CASSWDTEAFF
abundance: -
v_gene: TRBV5-5
d_gene: -
j_gene: TRBJ1-1

CDR3nt: TGTGCCAGCAGGCTTTCGAGGGGCACTGAAGCTTTCTTT
CDR3aa: CASRLSRGTEAFF
abundance: -
v_gene: TRBV27
d_gene: -
j_gene: TRBJ1-1

CDR3nt: TGCAGCGTGCCCGGGACGAAGAATGAGCAGTTCTTC
CDR3aa: CSVPGTKNEQFF
abundance: -
v_gene: TRBV29-1
d_gene: -
j_gene: TRBJ2-1

CDR3nt: TGTGCCAGCAGCATAGGCAACTACGAGCAGTACTTC
CDR3aa: CASSIGNYEQYF
abundance: -
v_gene: TRBV2
d_gene: -
j_gene: TRBJ2-7

CDR3nt: TGTGCCAGCAGCGTAGGGGTGCAGGGGTGGGAGACCCAGTACTTC
CDR3aa: CASSVGVQGWETQYF
abundance: -
v_gene: TRBV9
d_gene: -
j_gene: TRBJ2-5

CDR3nt: TGTGCCAGCAGCTTGGGACGGGAAGAGACCCAGTACTTC
CDR3aa: CASSLGREETQYF
abundance: -
v_gene: TRBV5-4
d_gene: -
j_gene: TRBJ2-5

CDR3nt: TGCGCCAGCTCTAGCTACTCCTACAATGAGCAGTTCTTC
CDR3aa: CASSSYSYNEQFF
abundance: once
v_gene: TRBV4-3
d_gene: -
j_gene: TRBJ2-1

CDR3nt: TGTGCCAGCCTCGCGCAGGGGGCTAGCACAGATACGCAGTATTTT
CDR3aa: CASLAQGASTDTQYF
abundance: -
v_gene: TRBV4-2
d_gene: TRBD1
j_gene: TRBJ2-3

CDR3nt: TGCGCCAGCAGCTTTTCCCCTCAAGAGACCCAGTACTTC
CDR3aa: CASSFSPQETQYF
abundance: -
v_gene: TRBV5-1
d_gene: -
j_gene: TRBJ2-5

CDR3nt: TGTGCCTGGAGTGACCCCATAACAGGGAAGAGCTCCTACAATGAGCAGTTCTTC
CDR3aa: CAWSDPITGKSSYNEQFF
abundance: -
v_gene: TRBV30
d_gene: -
j_gene: TRBJ2-1

CDR3nt: TGTGCCAGCAGCCAAAGCGGGTCAAACTCCAATGAGCAGTTCTTC
CDR3aa: CASSQSGSNSNEQFF
abundance: -
v_gene: TRBV4-2
d_gene: -
j_gene: TRBJ2-1

CDR3nt: TGTGCCAGCTCACTAGGACAGAACTACGAGCAGTACTTC
CDR3aa: CASSLGQNYEQYF
abundance: -
v_gene: TRBV18
d_gene: -
j_gene: TRBJ2-7

CDR3nt: TGTGCCAGTAGTACCCGGACTAGCGGGAGGACGAACCTCTACGAGCAGTACTTC
CDR3aa: CASSTRTSGRTNLYEQYF
abundance: -
v_gene: TRBV19
d_gene: TRBD2
j_gene: TRBJ2-7

CDR3nt: TGCAGCGTTGTGAATTCAGGGGCAGCTCACGAGCAGTACTTC
CDR3aa: CSVVNSGAAHEQYF
abundance: -
v_gene: TRBV29-1
d_gene: -
j_gene: TRBJ2-7

CDR3nt: TGTGCCAGCTGGCGTAGCGGGACCGGGGAGCTGTTTTTT
CDR3aa: CASWRSGTGELFF
abundance: -
v_gene: TRBV6-6
d_gene: TRBD2
j_gene: TRBJ2-2

CDR3nt: TGTGCCAGCAGCATCCAGCAAGAGACCCAGTACTTC
CDR3aa: CASSIQQETQYF
abundance: -
v_gene: TRBV28
d_gene: -
j_gene: TRBJ2-5

CDR3nt: TGCGCCAGCAGCCAAAACAGGGGCTCGCTCGCGTACGAGCAGTACTTC
CDR3aa: CASSQNRGSLAYEQYF
abundance: -
v_gene: TRBV4-1
d_gene: TRBD1
j_gene: TRBJ2-7

CDR3nt: TGTGCCAGCACCACCCAGAGAAGCGCTTGGTCCTCCGGGGCCAACGTCCTGACTTTC
CDR3aa: CASTTQRSAWSSGANVLTF
abundance: once
v_gene: TRBV11-2
d_gene: -
j_gene: TRBJ2-6

CDR3nt: TGCGCCAGCAGTGAGTGGGACGGGAAACTATACAATGAGCAGTTCTTC
CDR3aa: CASSEWDGKLYNEQFF
abundance: -
v_gene: TRBV10-2
d_gene: -
j_gene: TRBJ2-1

CDR3nt: TGCGCCAGCAGCCGCATTGGCGGAAGCTCCTACAATGAGCAGTTCTTC
CDR3aa: CASSRIGGSSYNEQFF
abundance: -
v_gene: TRBV5-1
d_gene: -
j_gene: TRBJ2-1

CDR3nt: TGTGCCAGCAGTGAAGCGACCTATGGCTACACCTTC
CDR3aa: CASSEATYGYTF
abundance: -
v_gene: TRBV2
d_gene: -
j_gene: TRBJ1-2

CDR3nt: TGCGCCAGCAGCCCAGGGCCAGAGGTCTACAATGAGCAGTTCTTC
CDR3aa: CASSPGPEVYNEQFF
abundance: -
v_gene: TRBV5-1
d_gene: -
j_gene: TRBJ2-1

CDR3nt: TGTGCCAGCAGCTTTTTCCCCGGGGAAGGGTACGGCTACACCTTC
CDR3aa: CASSFFPGEGYGYTF
abundance: once
v_gene: TRBV5-4
d_gene: -
j_gene: TRBJ1-2

CDR3nt: TGTGCCAGCAGCTCGACCCCGGGACAGGGTTATCCTGGGGCCAACGTCCTGACTTTC
CDR3aa: CASSSTPGQGYPGANVLTF
abundance: -
v_gene: TRBV7-9
d_gene: TRBD1
j_gene: TRBJ2-6

CDR3nt: TGTGCCAGTATGAGAGTCTACGATGAGCAGTTCTTC
CDR3aa: CASMRVYDEQFF
abundance: -
v_gene: TRBV28
d_gene: -
j_gene: TRBJ2-1